The entry that follows covers one T cell receptor (beta chain) sequence. Its target antigen remains unknown. These data come from a study of cytomegalovirus exposure and HLA in healthy donors (dated by TCRdb to 2017 to 2019). For the study in its entirety: An earlier analysis of 587 of the donors reported roughly 300 Gb of sequence data and 117 million unique TCR beta sequences obtained from about 180 million T cells. About 280 gigabases of sequencing data and around 80 million unique TCR sequences made up an early release that covered fewer than 650 HLA-typed donors. Of the roughly 390 genotyped donors, more than 75% were placed in the genetic ancestry cluster associated with self-reported Caucasian donors. The study aimed to test whether cataloging public T cell receptors could reveal signatures of past pathogen exposure. The study profiled the T cell repertoires of hundreds of subjects by immunosequencing and related them to cytomegalovirus serostatus. Along with the approximately 600-subject first cohort, a separate validation cohort of over a hundred different subjects was used. High-throughput TCR immunosequencing, statistical association of individual TCRs with disease status, and machine learning were combined to predict cytomegalovirus infection status. In a later analysis, previously published TCR beta repertoires from 550 to 750 donors were re-analyzed and high-resolution HLA genotyping was added so that TCR occurrence patterns could be studied. Rather than using new phenotypic data, the later analysis identified candidate immune exposures from TCR beta sequences and from how often those sequences occurred across donors. An earlier analysis of 587 of the donors used high-throughput TCR beta sequencing to judge whether each TCR beta V gene segment behaved as functional or pseudogenic. Donor age, sex, ethnicity and CMV serostatus were compiled together with the repertoire data. A later genetic analysis took genome-wide SNP genotypes for about 55% of the roughly 700 donors and used that subset as a discovery cohort. All discovery cohort repertoires had been generated on a single sequencing platform. Both class I and class II loci were covered by HLA typing, at four-digit resolution. Typing coverage differed by locus: A, B, C, DRB1 and DQB1 were typed in roughly 620-630 donors, DQA1 in approximately 520, DPA1 in approximately 600, and DPB1 in approximately 450. Because of strong linkage in the cohort, roughly 5 DR-DQ haplotypes were treated as single units for association and clustering. Among under 450 genotyped donors of the cohort, an average of around 240,000 unique TCR beta nucleotide sequences were sequenced per donor, roughly 20% of them non-productive.

Library prep was done by the immunoSEQ multiplex PCR assay. The multiplex PCR relied on a mix of 60 forward primers for TCR Vbeta segments and 13 reverse primers for TCR Jbeta segments. Amplification of the CDR3 region of rearranged TCR beta genes was performed with a multiplex PCR assay on genomic DNA. The Illumina HiSeq System was used to sequence the amplified TCR beta libraries as 87-base-pair reads. Per the original workflow: A later analysis counted about 82 million unique TCR beta chains across the 500 to 850 repertoires, and 10 million to 11 million of these chains were shared by at least two donors. A nearest-neighbor algorithm error-corrected the raw reads and collapsed the reads into unique sequences, merging closely related sequences to remove PCR and sequencing errors. Alignment of CDR3 sequences to IMGT reference sequences was used to assign V, D and J gene segments. Each retained sequence needed at least a six-nucleotide match to both a V gene segment and a J gene segment. Rearrangements were called productive when the CDR3 lacked stop codons and stayed in frame with V and J; all others were non-productive. Following IMGT convention, CDR3 was defined as the stretch from the second conserved V-encoded cysteine up to the conserved J-encoded phenylalanine. Sequences without an unambiguous match to a single V gene segment were excluded from the earlier analysis of a few hundred of the donors. In an earlier analysis of roughly 600 of the donors, a V segment was called functional when productive rearrangements were above 56.7%, and segregating when the standard deviation between donors exceeded 5%. A statistical classification framework was developed to diagnose cytomegalovirus status using the catalog of TCR beta chain sequences. In a later analysis, TCR nucleotide sequences were compared against IMGT/GENE-DB human TR gene sequences so that V and J genes could be assigned. Using the TCRdist pipeline, a later analysis assigned CDR3 sequences along with most-parsimonious VDJ recombination scenarios. In a later analysis, every TCR beta chain was defined by the combination of its CDR3 amino acid sequence and its V-gene family, and reads without a unique V-gene family were dropped. To address suspected cross-contamination and a sequencing artifact, a later analysis removed over 500 highly shared, low-generation-probability nucleotide sequences. For each public chain, a later analysis derived a clonal expansion index from normalized ranks of inferred template counts within each repertoire. A later analysis computed generation probabilities with a VDJ recombination model fitted to out-of-frame rearrangements, and checked the results against IGoR. In a later analysis, hypergeometric tests were used to score TCR-TCR, TCR-HLA and TCR-CMV co-occurrence, with a repertoire-size bias correction applied to TCR pairs. False discovery rates were estimated in a later analysis by permuting HLA or CMV assignments 20 times. In a later analysis, co-occurring TCRs were grouped with DBSCAN, and TCRdist sequence similarity was added when clustering was performed within HLA-allele-positive subsets. Co-occurrence clustering excluded repertoires with fewer than 30,000 or more than 120,000 public chains, plus five with anomalous nucleotide sharing. TCRdb carries this immuneACCESS record with in-frame sequences only. Its versions omit some clonotypes, under half of them owing to an unresolved V gene in the studies checked, with the rest unexplained. That table furnishes V, J and clone size, whereas the DNA furnished D and trimming. The sample's table lists a count of about 160,000 clones. 1% to 1.5% of the sample is held by the ten biggest clonotypes.

General findings and caveats noted by the study authors: In both the original and validation cohorts, the classifier was reported to diagnose cytomegalovirus status with high specificity and sensitivity. An association between a missense DCLRE1C variant and V-gene and J-gene trimming of TCR beta chains was found in a later genetic analysis and replicated in an independent cohort. A later analysis found that HLA-associated TCR beta chains were more clonally expanded and had lower generation probabilities than equally common non-associated chains. Because the 87-base-pair reads could not distinguish some IMGT-functional V segments, including TRBV6-2 and TRBV6-3, those segments were excluded. A later analysis found that TCR association rates varied across HLA loci, with DRB1 alleles showing the most associated TCRs and HLA-C alleles the fewest. The presence/absence analyses assumed that sequencing depth was roughly uniform across donors, and that assumption may not be true. Most TCR sequences were observed very rarely across donors, whereas some public TCRs were present in many individuals. According to a later genetic analysis, donors in an Asian-associated ancestry cluster had fewer N-insertions in productive TCRs than the approximately 670-donor mean. In an earlier analysis of some 540 of the donors, most TCR beta V segments appeared in productive rearrangements about 87% or about 30% of the time, broadly matching IMGT annotations. In the study, 150 to 200 TCR beta chains were listed as associated with cytomegalovirus. It was suggested by the authors that the approach could potentially be generalized to other disease states and immunological phenotypes. The sequencing pipeline was judged likely to have produced a cluster of highly shared sequence variants as a technical artifact. CMV serostatus was the only immune exposure information available for the cohort. Because counts were too low, around 17 rarely observed V segments, including chromosome 9 orphons, were left out of the earlier analysis of a few hundred of the donors. Because some donors lacked HLA typing at each locus, the association tests relied only on the typed subset. The cohort was sequenced for TCR beta chains only, and without alpha or paired-chain data the features that could be detected were limited. In vitro tests confirmed that a few of the cytomegalovirus-associated TCR beta chains recognize cytomegalovirus antigens. Correlated functional status among segregating V segments might be attributable to linkage disequilibrium, but an unknown experimental factor could not be ruled out. According to a later analysis, most CMV-associated TCR beta chains appeared to be HLA-restricted, and the HLA associations seemed to be driven largely by CMV exposure. In a later analysis, several top co-occurrence clusters were reported to appear linked to parvovirus B19, influenza, CMV and Epstein-Barr virus. A further reported finding was that TCR beta sequences accurately predicted the HLA-A and HLA-B alleles for most subjects in the first cohort. At a false discovery rate of 0.05, a later analysis linked 16,951 TCR beta sequences to specific HLA alleles. Strong co-occurrence of HLA alleles, especially DR and DQ, made assigning TCR associations to individual alleles difficult.

Between the V and J ends, shortened by 5 bases and 1 base respectively, the junction contains 10 bases. From the cysteine through the phenylalanine, the CDR3 covers 14 amino acids. Just CDR3 DNA is preserved here, 42 bases in frame from base 1. As encoded in the germline V gene, CDR1 is SGHVS while CDR2 is FQNEAQ. In total, roughly 670 healthy bone marrow donors made up the cohort. All cohort members were sampled while nominally healthy, although unrecorded immune exposures were likely present. The donor tested CMV seronegative, placing the donor among the 300 to 400 seronegative members of the cohort. A peripheral blood sample was provided by each donor, and peripheral blood mononuclear cells were used for TCR beta sequencing. Genomic DNA extraction from the blood cell samples was performed with the Qiagen DNeasy Blood Extraction Kit.

The receptor comes from a woman aged 60-70 years in good health and CMV-seronegative. The chain joins TRBV7-8 to TRBJ2-3; there is no confident call for the D gene. Sequencing used PBMCs. The CDR3 region has the sequence CASSVRVGTDTQYF. The nucleotide sequence is given as TGTGCCAGCAGCGTTAGAGTTGGCACAGATACGCAGTATTTT.